The 22 T cell receptor beta chains below were found in one sample sequenced in a study of neoadjuvant anti-PD-1 for oral cavity cancer. Specified time point: after neoadjuvant nivolumab, at surgical resection. Using immunoSEQ multiplex PCR, the repertoire was profiled, and TCRdb retains in-frame clones only, with some absent. The sample lists roughly 25,000 clones; around a quarter were seen once. The material was tumor tissue, obtained after nivolumab (anti-PD-1) treatment. These receptors were collected from a person aged 40-85 years with oral cavity squamous cell carcinoma.

This clone was picked up many times. V usage is TRBV7-2 and J usage is TRBJ2-3; D assignment may be TRBD1 or TRBD2 (5 bases each). The CDR3 is 14 amino acids. Germline assignment: CDR1 SGHTA and CDR2 FQGNSA. Trimming cost V 0 bases and J 2 bases, with 6 bases left between them. For the CDR3, the DNA is TGTGCCAGCAGCTTAGCGGGGACCACAGATACGCAGTATTTT. Residues: CASSLAGTTDTQYF.

This chain links TRBV7-9 with TRBJ2-1; possible D gene TRBD1, 5 bases. Deletions cut 8 bases from V and 5 bases from J, with 16 bases between. The CDR3 sequence is 14 residues long. Germline V gives CDR1 SEHNR, CDR2 FQNEAQ (reference sequence). This CDR3 is CASQTGSRDNEQFF. CDR3 coding DNA: TGTGCCAGCCAAACAGGTAGCAGAGACAATGAGCAGTTCTTC.

This clone was seen once. The chain combines TRBV5-1 with TRBJ1-1; the match to TRBD1 covers 7 bases. The CDR3 contains 12 residues. CDR1 and CDR2 from the germline V gene are SGHRS and YFSETQ. Germline trimming cut 3 bases from V and 10 bases from J; bases unmatched to any gene: 6. The CDR3 region has the DNA TGCGCCAGCAGCTCAGGGACAGAAAGAGCTTTCTTT. The encoded protein is CASSSGTERAFF.

This clone was seen more than once but under ten times. This rearrangement joins TRBV2 to TRBJ2-3; 10 bases are shared with TRBD2. Germline CDR1 SNHLY, CDR2 FYNNEI. The junction had 8 bases not matched to a gene; V was cut back by 6 bases and J by 2 bases. The CDR3 length is 16 residues. Here the CDR3 reads CASSAATSGYTDTQYF. As DNA, the CDR3 is TGTGCCAGCAGCGCGGCGACTAGCGGGTACACAGATACGCAGTATTTT.

The chain employs TRBV5-1 and TRBJ1-2; D uncertain. V was clipped by 2 bases and J by 4 bases, with 9 bases between them. CDR1 SGHRS and CDR2 YFSETQ come from the germline V gene. This CDR3 is built from 13 residues. The CDR3 region is CASSFPGIYGYTF. The CDR3, as DNA: TGCGCCAGCAGCTTCCCGGGGATCTATGGCTACACCTTC.

This clone has only a few counts. This rearrangement joins TRBV28 to TRBJ1-1; D remains unclear. The CDR3 runs to 13 residues. V lost 5 bases and J lost 0, with 7 bases in between. Germline V gene lookup returns CDR1 MDHEN and CDR2 SYDVKM. CDR3: CASSRTLNTEAFF. The CDR3 DNA sequence: TGTGCCAGCAGTCGGACGTTGAACACTGAAGCTTTCTTT.

The J gene is TRBJ2-7, the V gene TRBV11-2, with 14 bases aligning to TRBD2. Germline V gene data show CDR1 as SGHAT and CDR2 as FQNNGV. V shed 3 bases and J 7 bases; nucleotides not matched to a gene: 5. CDR3 length equals 15 residues. In DNA form, the CDR3 reads TGTGCCAGCAGCTTTCAGACTAGCGGGGGGGCGGAGCAGTACTTC. It specifies CASSFQTSGGAEQYF.

The chain joins TRBV7-9 to TRBJ2-2; D remains ambiguous. Trimming cost V 6 bases and J 3 bases, with 11 bases left between them. CDR1 and CDR2 from the germline V gene are SEHNR and FQNEAQ (reference sequence). The CDR3 has 14 residues. The CDR3 DNA sequence: TGTGCCAGCAGACCGACCGCGTACACCGGGGAGCTGTTTTTT. Amino acid sequence: CASRPTAYTGELFF.

This clone was seen a handful of times. This rearrangement joins TRBV19 to TRBJ1-2; 9 nucleotides agree with TRBD1. The junction had 9 bases not matched to a gene; V was cut back by 3 bases and J by 1 base. CDR1 is LNHDA, CDR2 SQIVND, per germline (reference sequence). This CDR3 has 17 residues. The CDR3 DNA sequence: TGTGCCAGTAGTATCTCCCGACAGGGGGGCGATAACTATGGCTACACCTTC. It translates to CASSISRQGGDNYGYTF.

This clone has just a few counts. The chain joins TRBV11-3 to TRBJ2-3, with TRBD2 identical over 11 bases. Germline loops: CDR1 SGHNT, CDR2 YENEEA. The CDR3 is 16 amino acids. The V and J ends lost 1 base and 7 bases, in that order; junction bases with no gene match: 7. The CDR3 is CASSLGGSGGGHTQYF. DNA of the CDR3: TGTGCCAGCAGCTTAGGAGGTAGCGGGGGGGGCCATACGCAGTATTTT.

The chain carries TRBV6-6 and TRBJ1-2; 8 bases map to TRBD1. This CDR3 is 14 amino acids long. Germline CDR1 and CDR2: MNHNY and SVGAGI (reference sequence). Germline trimming cut 5 bases from V and 4 bases from J; bases unmatched to any gene: 6. The CDR3 loop reads CASSPPTGGYGYTF. The CDR3 DNA reads TGTGCCAGCAGTCCTCCCACAGGGGGCTATGGCTACACCTTC.

The chain uses TRBV28 and TRBJ2-3, with D possibly matching TRBD2 (6 bases). Germline V gene sequence: CDR1 MDHEN, CDR2 SYDVKM. Trimming shortened V by 8 bases and J by 2 bases, and 17 bases separated the two germline ends. The CDR3 length is 15 residues. In nucleotides, the CDR3 is TGTGCCAGCTCCCCTGGGGGAGGAGTCACAGATACGCAGTATTTT. Translating it yields CASSPGGGVTDTQYF.

In its sample, this clone was seen a few times. This rearrangement joins TRBV5-4 to TRBJ1-1, with a possible D match to TRBD1 (5 bases). CDR1 and CDR2 from the germline V gene are SGHNT and YYREEE (reference sequence). The CDR3 is 13 amino acids. Trimming cost V 4 bases and J 6 bases, with 13 bases left between them. In DNA form, the CDR3 reads TGTGCCAGCAGCCTTAACAGGCGCTCTGAAGCTTTCTTT. It translates to CASSLNRRSEAFF. The whole variable domain, filled in from reference TRBV5-4 and TRBJ1-1, reads ETGVTQSPTHLIKTRGQQVTLRCSSQSGHNTVSWYQQALGQGPQFIFQYYREEENGRGNFPPRFSGLQFPNYSSELNVNALELDDSALYLCASSLNRRSEAFFGQGTRLTVV.

The V and J genes are TRBV5-4 and TRBJ1-1; D unclear. The ends were cut back, 2 bases at V and 5 bases at J, with 7 bases in the middle. The germline CDR1 and CDR2 sequences are SGHNT and YYREEE (reference sequence). This CDR3 spans 12 amino acids. The CDR3 loop reads CASSFHNTEAFF. In nucleotides, the CDR3 is TGTGCCAGCAGCTTTCATAATACTGAAGCTTTCTTT.

V is TRBV5-4 and J is TRBJ2-7; D might be TRBD2 (6 bases). V gave up 3 bases and J gave up 7 bases, with 14 bases separating them. Germline lookup yields CDR1 SGHNT and CDR2 YYREEE (reference sequence). The CDR3 is 13 amino acids. The CDR3 loop is CASSWDRAGEQYF. The CDR3 region has the DNA TGTGCCAGCAGCTGGGACCGGGCGGGGGAGCAGTACTTC.

This clone has at least ten counts. This chain connects TRBV9 to TRBJ1-1; possible D gene TRBD1, 6 bases. With 3 bases removed from V and 8 bases from J, the gap between germline ends came to 29 bases. Germline-derived CDR1 and CDR2 are SGDLS and YYNGEE. This CDR3 is 18 amino acids long. DNA of the CDR3: TGTGCCAGCAGCGACACTCAACTTCAGGGGAAAGGGGGATCCGAAGCTTTCTTT. Translation gives CASSDTQLQGKGGSEAFF.

This clone was recorded a few times. The chain joins TRBV5-5 to TRBJ2-6; D assignment may be TRBD1 or TRBD2 (5 bases each). CDR3 length equals 17 residues. Per germline, CDR1 SGHKS and CDR2 YYEKEE (reference sequence). V was cut by 4 bases and J by 3 bases, with 17 bases left in between. For the CDR3, the DNA is TGTGCCAGCAGCCGCGAGGGACCGGGCATTGGGGCCAACGTCCTGACTTTC. Amino acid sequence: CASSREGPGIGANVLTF. The full variable domain, completed using reference TRBV5-5 and TRBJ2-6, is DAGVTQSPTHLIKTRGQQVTLRCSPISGHKSVSWYQQVLGQGPQFIFQYYEKEERGRGNFPDRFSARQFPNYSSELNVNALLLGDSALYLCASSREGPGIGANVLTFGAGSRLTVL.

The chain carries TRBV29-1 and TRBJ2-7, with 8 nucleotides matching TRBD1. V dropped 7 bases and J dropped 5; count of bases not matched to a gene: 10. This CDR3 region has 13 residues. The V gene's germline CDR1 is SQVTM and CDR2 ANQGSEA. The CDR3 region is CSGGTGTGNEQYF. The CDR3 coding sequence is TGCAGCGGCGGAACCGGGACAGGCAACGAGCAGTACTTC.

By proportion, this clone is medium-sized. The rearrangement uses TRBV5-4 and TRBJ2-5; TRBD1 is a possible D gene (6 bases). Germline values: CDR1 SGHNT, CDR2 YYREEE (reference sequence). V was trimmed by 0 bases and J by 1 base, leaving 13 bases between them. The CDR3 extends over 16 amino acids. CDR3 DNA sequence: TGTGCCAGCAGCTTGGCCTTCCAGGGGACCCAAGAGACCCAGTACTTC. Residues: CASSLAFQGTQETQYF.

V is TRBV7-2 and J is TRBJ2-3; 11 nucleotides align to TRBD2. This CDR3 spans 16 amino acids. V shed 6 bases and J 3 bases; nucleotides not matched to a gene: 8. Germline CDR1 SGHTA, CDR2 FQGNSA. CDR3 sequence reads: CASSRRLAGLTDTQYF. As DNA, the CDR3 is TGTGCCAGCAGTCGCCGACTAGCGGGATTGACAGATACGCAGTATTTT.

The chain uses TRBV15 and TRBJ1-3; D is unresolved. The CDR3 consists of 13 residues. The ends were cut back, 0 bases at V and 4 bases at J, with 4 bases in the middle. CDR1 is LNHNV, CDR2 YYDKDF, per germline (reference sequence). The CDR3 is CATSRDRGNTIYF. In nucleotides, the CDR3 is TGTGCCACCAGCAGAGATAGAGGAAACACCATATATTTT.

This chain connects TRBV6-1 to TRBJ1-2; 11 nucleotides line up with TRBD1. Germline V gene data show CDR1 as MNHNS and CDR2 as SASEGT. The CDR3 totals 15 residues. Trimming removed 10 bases from V and 8 bases from J; junction bases left unmatched: 15. The DNA for the CDR3 is TGTGCCACCAATGATGCCGGGACAGGGGGAAGGGGCTACACCTTC. It translates to CATNDAGTGGRGYTF.